The clone carrying this T cell receptor (beta chain) came up many times. These data are taken from a study of blood T cells in healthy people across ages. The authors ran a second PCR of roughly 6 to 12 cycles using a sample-barcoded 5' primer and a J-beta primer mix. One entry per CDR3 protein, called by TCRdb with MiXCR from the 5' RACE reads. The table records 1.8 million or so distinct CDR3 sequences, about 39% of them present only once. Trimming took off 5 bases at V and 0 bases at J, with 6 bases between the two ends. CDR3 length: 13 amino acids. Per germline, CDR1 SGHTA and CDR2 FQGNSA. The material sequenced was blood. J is TRBJ2-3 and V is TRBV7-2; the D is unclear. The clonotype comes from a human donor in good health. The CDR3 DNA reads as TGTGCCAGCAGCGGGGTTAGCACAGATACGCAGTATTTT. This codes for CASSGVSTDTQYF.